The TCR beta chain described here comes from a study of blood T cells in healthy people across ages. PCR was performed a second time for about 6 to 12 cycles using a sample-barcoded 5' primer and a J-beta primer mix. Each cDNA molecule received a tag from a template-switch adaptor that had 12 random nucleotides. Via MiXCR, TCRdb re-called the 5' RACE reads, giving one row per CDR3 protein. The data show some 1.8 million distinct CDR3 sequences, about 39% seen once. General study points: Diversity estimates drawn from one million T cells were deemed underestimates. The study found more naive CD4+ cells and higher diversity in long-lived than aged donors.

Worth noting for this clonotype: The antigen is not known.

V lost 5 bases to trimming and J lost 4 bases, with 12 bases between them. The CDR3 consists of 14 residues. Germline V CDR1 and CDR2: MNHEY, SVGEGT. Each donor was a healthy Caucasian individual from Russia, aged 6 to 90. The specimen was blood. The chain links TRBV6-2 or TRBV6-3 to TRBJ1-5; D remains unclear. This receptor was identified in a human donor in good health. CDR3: CASSRRGGNQPQHF. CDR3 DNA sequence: TGTGCCAGCAGTAGGAGAGGAGGGAATCAGCCCCAGCATTTT.